Listed below are T cell receptor beta chains from one sample, sequenced in a study of T cell responses to AZD1222 COVID-19 vaccine. The assay was immunoSEQ multiplex PCR, and TCRdb's table has in-frame clones only and misses some. There are around 140,000 clones in the sample; more than 90% occur only once, and 1.6% lies in the top ten. The sample here was peripheral blood, taken on day 0 of AZD1222 vaccination. These receptors originate from an adult in good health. CDR3s include the opening cysteine and the closing phenylalanine or tryptophan. Fields, in order: clone size, V gene, J gene, D gene, CDR3 DNA, CDR3 protein. D genes are given only for firm matches. Only some rows state a clone size, as once, few, many or a class for expanded clones.

-	TRBV7-2	TRBJ1-5	-	TGTGCCAGCAGCCGCGAACACTCGGGCGCGGTCAATCAGCCCCAGCATTTT	CASSREHSGAVNQPQHF
-	TRBV19	TRBJ2-3	TRBD2	TGTGCCAGTAGTGTCCTAGCGGTAACAGATACGCAGTATTTT	CASSVLAVTDTQYF
-	TRBV5-5	TRBJ2-7	TRBD2	TGTGCCAGCAGCTTATGGCTAGCGGGAGAGCAGTACTTC	CASSLWLAGEQYF
-	TRBV4-1	TRBJ2-1	-	TGCGCCAGCAGCCAAGATCGATCTGCGAATAAGTACAATGAGCAGTTCTTC	CASSQDRSANKYNEQFF
-	TRBV5-5	TRBJ1-5	-	TGTGCCAGCAGCTTGTGGGGGATTACTAGCAATCAGCCCCAGCATTTT	CASSLWGITSNQPQHF
-	TRBV10-3	TRBJ2-7	-	TGTGCCATCAGTGAGTCGGTAGGGGAAGGCTACGAGCAGTACTTC	CAISESVGEGYEQYF
-	TRBV2	TRBJ1-1	-	TGTGCCAGCGTTCGGTGGGGGGACACTGAAGCTTTCTTT	CASVRWGDTEAFF
-	TRBV19	TRBJ2-1	-	TGTGCCAGTATGCATGTCACAGGGAGTAGGTTCTTC	CASMHVTGSRFF
-	TRBV5-4	TRBJ1-6	-	TGTGCCAGCAGGCTAGGGGGTGGATTTTCACCCCTCCACTTT	CASRLGGGFSPLHF
-	TRBV12-5	TRBJ2-7	TRBD2	TGTGCTAGTGGCCTAGCGGGGGGTGGCGAGCAGTACTTC	CASGLAGGGEQYF
-	TRBV30	TRBJ2-2	TRBD1	TGTGCCTGGAAGGGACAGGGTGACACCGGGGAGCTGTTTTTT	CAWKGQGDTGELFF
-	TRBV6-4	TRBJ2-1	-	TGTGCCAGCAGTGACTCGATGGGGACCATTTACAATGAGCAGTTCTTC	CASSDSMGTIYNEQFF
-	TRBV11-2	TRBJ2-7	TRBD2	TGTGCCAGCAGCCCTAGCGGGGATTACGAGCAGTACTTC	CASSPSGDYEQYF
-	TRBV21-1	TRBJ1-5	-	TGTGCCAGCAGCAAAGGAGGACACGTTAGCAATCAGCCCCAGCATTTT	CASSKGGHVSNQPQHF
once	TRBV10-3	TRBJ1-1	-	TGTGCCATCAGTGAGTCGGTAAGAGTTACTGAAGCTTTCTTT	CAISESVRVTEAFF
-	TRBV7-9	TRBJ1-1	-	TGTGCCAGCAGCTCGGGACCCATAATTTACACTGAAGCTTTCTTT	CASSSGPIIYTEAFF
-	TRBV27	TRBJ1-4	-	TGTGCCAGCAGTTTACCCTTTGACAGACTGAATGAAAAACTGTTTTTT	CASSLPFDRLNEKLFF
once	TRBV24-1	TRBJ1-2	-	TGTGCCACCAGTGACCCAGGTCAAAACAACTATGGCTACACCTTC	CATSDPGQNNYGYTF
once	TRBV15	TRBJ2-5	-	TGTGCCACCAGCAGAGGAGACAGGACCCCGGGAGAAGAGACCCAGTACTTC	CATSRGDRTPGEETQYF
-	TRBV3-1/TRBV3-2	TRBJ1-1	-	TGTGCCAGCAGCCAAGAGGATCCAACCAAGTCTTACCTCACTGAAGCTTTCTTT	CASSQEDPTKSYLTEAFF
-	TRBV11-2	TRBJ2-1	TRBD2	TGTGCCAGCAGCTCCCGTTGGAGCGGGGGCAACAATGAGCAGTTCTTC	CASSSRWSGGNNEQFF
once	TRBV5-4	TRBJ1-2	-	TGTGCCAGCAGCGTACAGGGACCCTATGGCTACACCTTC	CASSVQGPYGYTF